The 8 T cell receptor beta chains given below trace back to one sample, sequenced in a study of blood T cells in healthy people across ages. A J-beta primer mix and a sample-barcoded 5' primer were used in a second PCR of roughly 7 to 12 cycles. TCRdb re-called the 5' RACE reads with MiXCR, one entry per CDR3 protein. In the table there are fewer than 900,000 distinct CDR3 sequences, roughly 47% of which are singletons. Sequencing was carried out using blood. These receptors were taken from an older woman in good health.

CDR3 bases: TGTGCCAGCAGCCAAGTCCCGCCCGGGCGTGAGCAGTACTTC. This translates into CASSQVPPGREQYF. The chain has TRBV3-1 and TRBJ2-7; D gene unclear. CDR3 length equals 14 residues. Per the germline V gene, CDR1 is LGHDT and CDR2 is YNNKEL (reference sequence). V lost 1 base and J 7 bases, leaving 14 bases between the germline ends.

The chain is built from TRBV25-1 and TRBJ2-4; D is perhaps TRBD2 (5 bases). Matching the DNA end better, TRBJ2-5 makes the J call doubtful. The CDR3 is made up of 17 amino acids. Germline CDR1 reads MGHDK; CDR2 reads SYGVNS. In DNA, the CDR3 is TGTGCCAGCAGTGAATGGGAACTGGGAGACGACGGGGAGACCCAGTACTTC. It encodes CASSEWELGDDGETQYF.

This clonotype was observed many times. The gene calls are TRBV4-1 and TRBJ1-4, with D possibly matching TRBD1 (5 bases). This CDR3 contains 14 residues. Trimming shortened V by 4 bases and J by 3 bases, and 9 bases separated the two germline ends. From germline, CDR1 is MGHRA and CDR2 YSYEKL. DNA for the CDR3: TGCGCCAGCAGCCCCGGGACGCCTAATGAAAAACTGTTTTTT. It is translated as CASSPGTPNEKLFF.

This chain joins TRBV7-2 and TRBJ2-7; D might be TRBD1 (6 bases). This CDR3 contains 14 residues. Trimming left V 7 bases short and J 4 bases short, with 17 bases between. CDR1 is SGHTA, CDR2 FQGNSA, per germline. CDR3 sequence: CASTLGANEYEQYF. The DNA of the CDR3 is TGTGCCAGCACACTGGGGGCCAATGAGTACGAGCAGTACTTC.

The rearrangement links TRBV5-1 to TRBJ2-3; 9 bases are a match to TRBD2. Trimming at V came to 4 bases and at J to 3 bases, leaving 6 bases not matched to a gene. The CDR3 extends over 15 amino acids. Germline CDR1 is SGHRS and CDR2 is YFSETQ. CDR3 loop: CASSPPSGKTDTQYF. In nucleotides, the CDR3 is TGCGCCAGCAGCCCACCTAGCGGGAAGACAGATACGCAGTATTTT.

A note on this clonotype: At one end, the junction sequence differs from germline, possibly due to a read error. CDR3 coding DNA: TGTGCCAGCAGCTTTGCACACGCCTACAAGGAGCAGTTCTTC. Translation gives CASSFAHAYKEQFF. This sequence joins TRBV5-5 and TRBJ2-1; D is uncertain. This CDR3 spans 14 amino acids. The germline CDR1 and CDR2 sequences are SGHKS and YYEKEE (reference sequence). Full variable domain (rest looked up from reference TRBV5-5 and TRBJ2-1): DAGVTQSPTHLIKTRGQQVTLRCSPISGHKSVSWYQQVLGQGPQFIFQYYEKEERGRGNFPDRFSARQFPNYSSELNVNALLLGDSALYLCASSFAHAYKEQFFGPGTRLTVL.

This clonotype occurred a few times. The chain uses TRBV3-1 and TRBJ2-3; TRBD1 matches at 7 bases. Trimming removed 4 bases from V and 0 bases from J; junction bases left unmatched: 7. Germline V lookup: CDR1 LGHDT, CDR2 YNNKEL (reference sequence). This CDR3 comprises 16 residues. The CDR3 is CASSPRDSLSTDTQYF. The CDR3 nucleotides are TGTGCCAGCAGCCCCCGGGACAGCTTAAGCACAGATACGCAGTATTTT.

The V gene is TRBV27, the J gene TRBJ2-4, with D perhaps matching TRBD2 (5 bases). The DNA matches TRBJ2-7 better at its end, which makes the J call doubtful. The CDR3 contains 14 residues. Looked up from germline, CDR1 is MNHEY and CDR2 is SMNVEV (reference sequence). The CDR3 DNA sequence: TGTGCCAGCAGTCCAGGAGAGGGAGAGAACGAGCAGTACTTC. It is translated as CASSPGEGENEQYF.